Listed here are 20 T cell receptor beta chains from one sample, sequenced in a study of blood T cell repertoires in COVID-19. Generated by immunoSEQ multiplex PCR, the TCRdb table keeps only in-frame clones and is missing some. Of 490,000 or so clones listed, 70% to 90% are singletons. Sequenced input: PBMCs or T cells enriched from blood (not recorded which). Every receptor here comes from a woman aged 40-49 years who had recovered from COVID-19.

This clone has a single count. CDR3 sequence: CASSQDPGQLAYEQYF. The CDR3 nucleotides are TGTGCCAGCAGCCAAGATCCGGGACAGCTTGCCTACGAGCAGTACTTC. The rearrangement joins TRBV3-1 (or the pseudogene TRBV3-2) to TRBJ2-7; 7 nucleotides line up with TRBD1. The CDR3 loop spans 16 amino acids. CDR1 and CDR2 from the germline V gene are LGHDT and YNNKEL (reference sequence). With V trimmed by 0 bases and J by 2 bases, 7 bases remained unmatched.

This clone was recorded once. The rearrangement uses TRBV6-2 or TRBV6-3 and TRBJ2-1; TRBD2 is a possible D gene (5 bases). V lost 4 bases, J lost 7 bases, and 14 bases lay in between. The germline V gene has CDR1 MNHEY and CDR2 SVGEGT. CDR3 length: 14 amino acids. The CDR3 nucleotides read TGTGCCAGCAGTTCGATGGACGGAGGAAATGAGCAGTTCTTC. It yields the protein CASSSMDGGNEQFF.

This clone has more than one count but fewer than ten. The chain couples TRBV2 to TRBJ1-1; the match to TRBD1 covers 7 bases. J was trimmed by 3 bases and V by 7 bases; bases with no gene match: 17. This CDR3 is 17 amino acids long. From germline, CDR1 is SNHLY and CDR2 FYNNEI. This CDR3 is CASKHPSTGDGDTEAFF. The CDR3 DNA is TGTGCCAGCAAACACCCCTCCACAGGGGACGGGGACACTGAAGCTTTCTTT.

V usage is TRBV4-1 and J usage is TRBJ1-2; 9 bases match TRBD1. V was pared by 0 bases and J by 8 bases, with 4 bases of the junction left unmatched. CDR3 size: 14 residues. Germline CDR1 reads MGHRA; CDR2 reads YSYEKL. The chain's CDR3 is CASSQEPQGAGYTF. CDR3 sequence (DNA): TGCGCCAGCAGCCAAGAACCACAGGGGGCGGGCTACACCTTC.

The CDR3 loop is CASSRSISGSGADTQYF. CDR3 sequence (DNA): TGTGCCAGTAGCCGGTCGATAAGCGGGAGTGGTGCAGATACGCAGTATTTT. The rearrangement links TRBV19 to TRBJ2-3; 8 bases line up with TRBD2. Trimming cost V 6 bases and J 4 bases; bases outside gene matches: 15. In germline, CDR1 is LNHDA, CDR2 SQIVND (reference sequence). The CDR3 covers 17 residues.

The rearrangement links TRBV19 to TRBJ2-1, with 10 bases aligning to TRBD2. Germline CDR1 LNHDA, CDR2 SQIVND (reference sequence). The V gene end was trimmed by 7 bases and the J gene end by 8 bases; junction bases not matched to a gene: 20. The CDR3 has 18 residues. In DNA form, the CDR3 reads TGTGCCAGTACCCAGGGATTCAGGGGGCTAGCGGGAGCTGATGAGCAGTTCTTC. Translating gives CASTQGFRGLAGADEQFF.

The count of this clone is one. The chain carries TRBV10-1 and TRBJ2-5; tentatively, D is TRBD2 (5 bases). Germline CDR1 reads WNHNN; CDR2 reads SYGVQD (reference sequence). The V end was cut by 4 bases, the J end by 7 bases, with 10 bases between. This CDR3 contains 12 residues. CDR3 region: CASSVTEGTQYF. Here the CDR3 DNA reads TGCGCCAGCAGTGTTACAGAGGGGACCCAGTACTTC.

J is TRBJ2-1 and V is TRBV24-1; TRBD2 matches 8 bases. Germline values: CDR1 KGHDR, CDR2 SFDVKD. J lost 12 bases, V lost 4 bases, and 16 bases had no gene match. The CDR3 spans 16 residues. The CDR3 is CATSEDTGGTTRWQFF. The CDR3 nucleotides are TGTGCCACCAGTGAGGACACGGGAGGGACAACCCGCTGGCAGTTCTTC.

This chain uses TRBV6-2 or TRBV6-3 with TRBJ1-5, with D perhaps TRBD1 (5 bases). The ends were cut back, 0 bases at V and 7 bases at J, with 22 bases in the middle. Germline-derived CDR1 and CDR2 are MNHEY and SVGEGT. The CDR3 has 18 residues. The CDR3 nucleotides are TGTGCCAGCAGTTACTCTAAAATACGGGCAGGGCTTCAACAGCCCCAGCATTTT. Its protein product is CASSYSKIRAGLQQPQHF.

The chain links TRBV2 to TRBJ1-5; D gene ambiguous. Between the trimmed V and J ends, which lost 6 bases and 3 bases, there was a span of 6 bases. Germline CDR1 reads SNHLY; CDR2 reads FYNNEI. CDR3 length equals 12 residues. The CDR3 DNA reads as TGTGCCAGCAGGAGGGCCAATCAGCCCCAGCATTTT. This translates into CASRRANQPQHF. The full variable domain, rest sourced from reference TRBV2 and TRBJ1-5, is EPEVTQTPSHQVTQMGQEVILRCVPISNHLYFYWYRQILGQKVEFLVSFYNNEISEKSEIFDDQFSVERPDGSNFTLKIRSTKLEDSAMYFCASRRANQPQHFGDGTRLSIL.

The V and J genes are TRBV18 and TRBJ2-1; TRBD2 matches 10 bases. The trim removed 3 bases at V and 0 bases at J, leaving 5 bases unmatched. Germline lookup yields CDR1 KGHSH and CDR2 LQKENI. The CDR3 is 17 amino acids. In DNA form, the CDR3 reads TGTGCCAGCTCACCGTACGTAGCGGGAGGCTCCTACAATGAGCAGTTCTTC. Encoded protein: CASSPYVAGGSYNEQFF.

This clone showed up just a few times. This same CDR3 is encoded by further DNA sequences in the sample. This sequence joins TRBV5-4 and TRBJ2-3; 13 bases are shared with TRBD2. Germline-derived CDR1 and CDR2 are SGHNT and YYREEE (reference sequence). With 4 bases clipped from V and 3 bases from J, the junction kept 5 bases outside the gene matches. This CDR3 has 16 residues. The CDR3, as DNA: TGTGCCAGCAGCAGGGGACTAGCGGGATCGACAGATACGCAGTATTTT. Its protein is CASSRGLAGSTDTQYF.

The chain couples TRBV19 to TRBJ1-5; D not certain. The CDR3 extends over 16 amino acids. The V and J ends lost 5 bases and 1 base respectively, with 15 bases between them. Germline CDR1 reads LNHDA; CDR2 reads SQIVND (reference sequence). CDR3 nucleotide sequence: TGTGCCAGTAGTGCTGGGCCAGCTAGCAGCAATCAGCCCCAGCATTTT. The encoded protein is CASSAGPASSNQPQHF.

This clone was detected only a few times. This rearrangement joins TRBV9 to TRBJ2-2, with TRBD2 as a possible D gene (5 bases). Trimming cost V 4 bases and J 0 bases, with 16 bases left between them. Germline-derived CDR1 and CDR2 are SGDLS and YYNGEE. The CDR3 is 17 residues long. CDR3 nucleotides: TGTGCCAGCAGCTTTACGGGGAGACATCCGAACACCGGGGAGCTGTTTTTT. The encoded protein is CASSFTGRHPNTGELFF.

The chain links TRBV18 to TRBJ1-5; tentative D call: TRBD1 (6 bases). The germline gives CDR1 KGHSH, CDR2 LQKENI. There are 14 residues in the CDR3. The ends were cut back, 2 bases at V and 5 bases at J, with 10 bases in the middle. DNA for the CDR3: TGTGCCAGCTCACCAAGCAGGGGCTATCAGCCCCAGCATTTT. It is translated as CASSPSRGYQPQHF. Full variable domain (rest looked up from reference TRBV18 and TRBJ1-5): NAGVMQNPRHLVRRRGQEARLRCSPMKGHSHVYWYRQLPEEGLKFMVYLQKENIIDESGMPKERFSAEFPKEGPSILRIQQVVRGDSAAYFCASSPSRGYQPQHFGDGTRLSIL.

Concerning this clone: At one of its ends the junction is not consistent with the germline gene, which may arise from a read error. The V gene is TRBV29-1, the J gene TRBJ2-3; possible D gene TRBD1, 6 bases. The CDR3 loop spans 13 amino acids. Germline V gene lookup returns CDR1 SQVTM and CDR2 ANQGSEA. The DNA for the CDR3 is TGCAGCGTTGAAGATGGGGGCACACATACGCAGTATTTT. Translation: CSVEDGGTHTQYF.

The gene calls are TRBV29-1 and TRBJ1-6, with TRBD1 matching over 7 bases. The germline gives CDR1 SQVTM, CDR2 ANQGSEA. The junction had 6 bases not matched to a gene; V was cut back by 6 bases and J by 7 bases. The CDR3 sequence is 13 residues long. The DNA of the CDR3 is TGCAGCGTAGGGGACAGCCGGAATTCACCCCTCCACTTT. It translates to CSVGDSRNSPLHF.

This chain links TRBV27 with TRBJ2-6, with D possibly matching TRBD1 (6 bases). This CDR3 spans 15 amino acids. Trimming stripped 5 bases from V and 5 bases from J, with 13 bases between. The V gene's germline CDR1 is MNHEY and CDR2 SMNVEV (reference sequence). CDR3 sequence: CASSPTGIWANVLTF. In nucleotides, the CDR3 is TGTGCCAGCAGTCCCACAGGGATCTGGGCCAACGTCCTGACTTTC.

This chain joins TRBV5-1 and TRBJ1-2; 7 bases fit TRBD1. V gave up 0 bases and J gave up 2 bases; unmatched junction bases: 1. The CDR3 covers 14 residues. Germline loops: CDR1 SGHRS, CDR2 YFSETQ. CDR3 in amino acids: CASSLVGGNYGYTF. Written as DNA, the CDR3 is TGCGCCAGCAGCTTGGTAGGGGGCAACTATGGCTACACCTTC.

This clone was observed once. The chain joins TRBV3-1 (or the pseudogene TRBV3-2) to TRBJ2-5; 9 bases map to TRBD1. Losses at the gene ends were 6 bases for V and 6 bases for J; bases not matched to a gene: 8. From germline, CDR1 is LGHDT and CDR2 YNNKEL (reference sequence). There are 14 residues in the CDR3. The CDR3 DNA follows: TGTGCCAGCAGACTCTCACAGGGGGCGAAGACCCAGTACTTC. Translation gives CASRLSQGAKTQYF.